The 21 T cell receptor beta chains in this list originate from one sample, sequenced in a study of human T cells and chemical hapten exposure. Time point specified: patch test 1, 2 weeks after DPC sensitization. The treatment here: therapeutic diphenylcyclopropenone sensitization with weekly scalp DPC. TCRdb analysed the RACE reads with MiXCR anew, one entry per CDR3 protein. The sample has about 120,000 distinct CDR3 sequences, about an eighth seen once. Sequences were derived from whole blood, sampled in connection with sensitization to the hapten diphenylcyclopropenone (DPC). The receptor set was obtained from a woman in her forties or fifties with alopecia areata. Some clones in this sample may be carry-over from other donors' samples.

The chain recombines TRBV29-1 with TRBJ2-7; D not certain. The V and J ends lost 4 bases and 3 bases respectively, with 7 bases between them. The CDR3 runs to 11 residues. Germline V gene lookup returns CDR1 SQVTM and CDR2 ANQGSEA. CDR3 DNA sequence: TGCAGCGTTGTCACGGTCTACGAGCAGTACTTC. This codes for CSVVTVYEQYF.

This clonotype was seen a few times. CDR3: CSASTGNEKLFF. The CDR3 nucleotides are TGCAGCGCCTCGACAGGGAACGAAAAACTGTTTTTT. The gene calls are TRBV29-1 and TRBJ1-4; 7 positions match TRBD1. Trimming took 7 bases from V and 8 from J; bases not matched to a gene: 7. Germline lookup yields CDR1 SQVTM and CDR2 ANQGSEA. This CDR3 is built from 12 residues.

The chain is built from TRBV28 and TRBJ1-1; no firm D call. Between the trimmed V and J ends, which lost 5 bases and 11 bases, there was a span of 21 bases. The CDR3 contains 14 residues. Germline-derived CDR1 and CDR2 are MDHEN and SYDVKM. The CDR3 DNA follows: TGTGCCAGCAGTCCCGACGGGTCGCGGCCCGGGGCTTTCTTT. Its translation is CASSPDGSRPGAFF.

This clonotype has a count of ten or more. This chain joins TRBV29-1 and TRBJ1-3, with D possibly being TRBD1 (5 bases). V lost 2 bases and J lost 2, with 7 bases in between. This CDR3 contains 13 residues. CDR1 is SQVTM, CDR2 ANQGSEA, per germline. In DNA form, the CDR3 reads TGCAGCGTTGAACCGGGGGCTGGAAACACCATATATTTT. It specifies CSVEPGAGNTIYF. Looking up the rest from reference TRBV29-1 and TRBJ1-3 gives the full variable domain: SAVISQKPSRDICQRGTSLTIQCQVDSQVTMMFWYRQQPGQSLTLIATANQGSEATYESGFVIDKFPISRPNLTFSTLTVSNMSPEDSSIYLCSVEPGAGNTIYFGEGSWLTVV.

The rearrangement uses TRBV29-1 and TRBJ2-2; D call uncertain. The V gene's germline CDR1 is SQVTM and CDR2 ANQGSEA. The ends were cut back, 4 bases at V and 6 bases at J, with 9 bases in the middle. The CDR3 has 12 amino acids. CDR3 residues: CSVALLAGELFF. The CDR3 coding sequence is TGCAGCGTTGCCCTGCTGGCCGGGGAGCTGTTTTTT.

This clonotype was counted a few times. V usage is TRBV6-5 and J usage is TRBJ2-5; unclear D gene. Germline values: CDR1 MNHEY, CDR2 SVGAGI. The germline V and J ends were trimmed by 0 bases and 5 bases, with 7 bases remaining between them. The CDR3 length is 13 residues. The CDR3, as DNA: TGTGCCAGCAGTTACTCCACTGGGGAGACCCAGTACTTC. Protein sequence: CASSYSTGETQYF.

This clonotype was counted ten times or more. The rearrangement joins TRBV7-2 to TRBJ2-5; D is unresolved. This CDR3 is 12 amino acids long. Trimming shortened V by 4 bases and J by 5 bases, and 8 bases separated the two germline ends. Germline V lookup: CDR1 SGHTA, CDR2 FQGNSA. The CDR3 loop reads CASSSATETQYF. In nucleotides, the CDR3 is TGTGCCAGCAGCTCAGCTACCGAGACCCAGTACTTC.

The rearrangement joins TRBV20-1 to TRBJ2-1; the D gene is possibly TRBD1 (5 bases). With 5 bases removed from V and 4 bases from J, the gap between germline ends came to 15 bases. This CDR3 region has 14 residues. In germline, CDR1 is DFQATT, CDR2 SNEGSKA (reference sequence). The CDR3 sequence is CSAVGPRTYNEQFF. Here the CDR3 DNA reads TGCAGTGCTGTAGGACCAAGGACATACAATGAGCAGTTCTTC.

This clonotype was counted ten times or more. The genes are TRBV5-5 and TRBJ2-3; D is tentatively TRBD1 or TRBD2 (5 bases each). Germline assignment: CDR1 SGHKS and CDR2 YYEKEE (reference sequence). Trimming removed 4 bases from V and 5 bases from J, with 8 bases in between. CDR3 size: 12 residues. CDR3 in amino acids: CASSIGGDTQYF. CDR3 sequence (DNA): TGTGCCAGCAGCATTGGGGGAGATACGCAGTATTTT.

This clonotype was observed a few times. The CDR3 protein is CASSVLYNEQFF. CDR3 nucleotides: TGCGCCAGCAGTGTCCTTTACAATGAGCAGTTCTTC. The chain links TRBV10-2 to TRBJ2-1; no reliable D call. Between the trimmed V and J ends, which lost 4 bases and 4 bases, there was a span of 5 bases. This CDR3 is built from 12 residues. CDR1 WSHSY and CDR2 SAAADI come from the germline V gene.

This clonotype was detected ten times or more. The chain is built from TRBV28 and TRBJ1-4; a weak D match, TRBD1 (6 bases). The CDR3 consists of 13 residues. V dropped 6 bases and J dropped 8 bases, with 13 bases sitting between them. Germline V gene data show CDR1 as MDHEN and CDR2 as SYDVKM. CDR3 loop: CASRGGAIEKLFF. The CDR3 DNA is TGTGCCAGCAGGGGGGGGGCCATCGAAAAACTGTTTTTT.

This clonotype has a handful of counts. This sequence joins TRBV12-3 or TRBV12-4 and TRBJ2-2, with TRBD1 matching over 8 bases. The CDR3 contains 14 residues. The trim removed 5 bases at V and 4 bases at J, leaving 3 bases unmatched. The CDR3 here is CASSRDRFTGELFF. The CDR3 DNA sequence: TGTGCCAGCAGTAGGGACAGGTTCACCGGGGAGCTGTTTTTT.

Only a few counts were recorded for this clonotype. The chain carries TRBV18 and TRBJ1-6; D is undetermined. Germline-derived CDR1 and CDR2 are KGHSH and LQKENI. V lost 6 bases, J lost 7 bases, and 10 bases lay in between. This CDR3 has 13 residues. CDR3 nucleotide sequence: TGTGCCAGCTCGAGAACGGAAAATTCACCCCTCCACTTT. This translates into CASSRTENSPLHF.

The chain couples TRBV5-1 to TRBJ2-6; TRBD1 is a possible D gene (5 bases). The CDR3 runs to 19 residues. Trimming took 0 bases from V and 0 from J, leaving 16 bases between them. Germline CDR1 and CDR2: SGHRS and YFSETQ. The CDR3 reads CASSLVRQGVDSGANVLTF. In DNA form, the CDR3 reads TGCGCCAGCAGCTTGGTACGTCAGGGCGTCGACTCTGGGGCCAACGTCCTGACTTTC. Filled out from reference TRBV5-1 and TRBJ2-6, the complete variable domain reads KAGVTQTPRYLIKTRGQQVTLSCSPISGHRSVSWYQQTPGQGLQFLFEYFSETQRNKGNFPGRFSGRQFSNSRSEMNVSTLELGDSALYLCASSLVRQGVDSGANVLTFGAGSRLTVL.

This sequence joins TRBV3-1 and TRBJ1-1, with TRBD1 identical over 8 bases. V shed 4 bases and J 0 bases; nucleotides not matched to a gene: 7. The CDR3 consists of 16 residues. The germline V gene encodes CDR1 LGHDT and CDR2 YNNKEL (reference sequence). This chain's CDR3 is CASSPWAGGMNTEAFF. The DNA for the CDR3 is TGTGCCAGCAGCCCCTGGGCAGGGGGCATGAACACTGAAGCTTTCTTT.

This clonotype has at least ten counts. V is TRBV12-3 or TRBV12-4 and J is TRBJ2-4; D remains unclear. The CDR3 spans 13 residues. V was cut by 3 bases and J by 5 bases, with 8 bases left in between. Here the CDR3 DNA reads TGTGCCAGCAGTTTCCGGCTGCAAAACATTCAGTACTTC. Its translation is CASSFRLQNIQYF.

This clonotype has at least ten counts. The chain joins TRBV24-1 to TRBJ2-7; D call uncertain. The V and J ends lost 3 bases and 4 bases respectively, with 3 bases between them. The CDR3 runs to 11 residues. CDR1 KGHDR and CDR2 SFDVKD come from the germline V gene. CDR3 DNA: TGTGCCACCAGTGATGCATACGAGCAGTACTTC. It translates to CATSDAYEQYF.

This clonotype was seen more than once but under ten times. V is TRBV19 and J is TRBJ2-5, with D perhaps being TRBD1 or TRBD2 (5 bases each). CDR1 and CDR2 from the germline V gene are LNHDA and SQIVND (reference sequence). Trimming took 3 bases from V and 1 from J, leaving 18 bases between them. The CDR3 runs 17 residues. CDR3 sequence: CASSIVWTSGTQETQYF. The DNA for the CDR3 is TGTGCCAGTAGTATTGTGTGGACCTCGGGGACCCAAGAGACCCAGTACTTC.

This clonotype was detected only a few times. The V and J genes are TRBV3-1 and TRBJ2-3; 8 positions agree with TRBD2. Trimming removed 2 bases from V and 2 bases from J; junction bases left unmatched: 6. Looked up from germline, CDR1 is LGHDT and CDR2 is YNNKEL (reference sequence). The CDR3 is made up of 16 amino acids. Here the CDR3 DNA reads TGTGCCAGCAGCCAACATCTGGGACTAGTCACAGATACGCAGTATTTT. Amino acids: CASSQHLGLVTDTQYF.

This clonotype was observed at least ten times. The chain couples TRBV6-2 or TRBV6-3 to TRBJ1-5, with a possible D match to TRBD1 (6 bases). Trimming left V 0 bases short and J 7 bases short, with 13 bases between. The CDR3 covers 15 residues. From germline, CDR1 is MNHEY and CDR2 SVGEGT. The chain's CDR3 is CASSYSRGFGQPQHF. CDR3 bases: TGTGCCAGCAGTTACTCGAGGGGGTTCGGACAGCCCCAGCATTTT.

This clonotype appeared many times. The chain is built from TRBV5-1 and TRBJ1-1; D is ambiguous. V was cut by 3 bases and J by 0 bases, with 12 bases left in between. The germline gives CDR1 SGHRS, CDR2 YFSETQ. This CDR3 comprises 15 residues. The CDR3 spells CASSSLDPLNTEAFF. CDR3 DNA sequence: TGCGCCAGCAGCTCCCTCGACCCGTTGAACACTGAAGCTTTCTTT.